These 26 T cell receptor beta chains came from one sample sequenced in a study of T cells in narcolepsy. Measured with immunoSEQ multiplex PCR; TCRdb has only the in-frame clones, and not every one. The sample includes some 22,000 clones, 65% to 90% of them seen just once. The sequencing input was memory (CD45RA-) CD4+ T cells from blood. All receptors come from a human donor in good health.

This clone has a handful of counts. V gene TRBV29-1 combines with J gene TRBJ2-2, with 9 bases lining up with TRBD1. V dropped 3 bases and J dropped 7; count of bases not matched to a gene: 9. The germline CDR1 and CDR2 sequences are SQVTM and ANQGSEA. The CDR3 is 15 residues long. CDR3 sequence reads: CSVEVGTGMGGELFF. The CDR3 DNA follows: TGCAGCGTTGAGGTTGGGACAGGGATGGGCGGGGAGCTGTTTTTT.

The genes are TRBV13 and TRBJ1-2; 9 nucleotides agree with TRBD1. This CDR3 region has 14 residues. CDR1 and CDR2 (germline): PRHDT, FYEKMQ (reference sequence). The trim removed 0 bases at V and 8 bases at J, leaving 4 bases unmatched. The CDR3 sequence: CASSLGLGQGGYTF. Written as DNA, the CDR3 is TGTGCCAGCAGCTTAGGCCTGGGACAGGGCGGCTACACCTTC.

This clone was recorded once. This chain joins TRBV30 and TRBJ1-6, with TRBD1 as a possible D gene (6 bases). Deletions cut 5 bases from V and 8 bases from J, with 13 bases between. The germline CDR1 and CDR2 sequences are GTSNPN and SVGIG (reference sequence). The CDR3 consists of 13 residues. CDR3 coding DNA: TGTGCCTGGTCTGGGGGCCGGGATTCACCCCTCCACTTT. It encodes CAWSGGRDSPLHF.

The chain joins TRBV18 to TRBJ2-1; 8 bases match TRBD2. From germline, CDR1 is KGHSH and CDR2 LQKENI. CDR3 length equals 16 residues. Trimming took 6 bases from V and 8 from J; bases not matched to a gene: 15. The CDR3 reads CASSRRGASGLDEQFF. The CDR3 region has the DNA TGTGCCAGCTCCCGTCGTGGGGCTAGCGGGCTCGATGAGCAGTTCTTC.

The chain uses TRBV28 and TRBJ1-1; no clear D. Trimming stripped 7 bases from V and 11 bases from J, with 14 bases between. The CDR3 is made up of 11 amino acids. Germline loops: CDR1 MDHEN, CDR2 SYDVKM. The CDR3 nucleotides are TGTGCCAGCACATACACGGGAGGGGCTTTCTTT. Its protein is CASTYTGGAFF.

This clone was counted only a few times. The chain is built from TRBV27 and TRBJ2-3; 7 bases align to TRBD1. The germline V gene encodes CDR1 MNHEY and CDR2 SMNVEV (reference sequence). This CDR3 has 15 residues. V gave up 4 bases and J gave up 2 bases; unmatched junction bases: 6. The CDR3 nucleotides read TGTGCCAGCAGTTCCTCTGGGACAGCCACAGATACGCAGTATTTT. Amino acids: CASSSSGTATDTQYF.

The V call is TRBV11-3, the J call TRBJ2-1; tentatively, D is TRBD2 (5 bases). The ends were cut back, 5 bases at V and 9 bases at J, with 23 bases in the middle. CDR1 SGHNT and CDR2 YENEEA come from the germline V gene. CDR3 length: 16 residues. In DNA form, the CDR3 reads TGTGCCAGCAGCCCCCAAGCACTAGGTCGTGAGGGTGAGCAGTTCTTC. Protein product: CASSPQALGREGEQFF.

In its sample, this clone was seen once. The chain has TRBV5-1 and TRBJ1-1; 7 bases align to TRBD1. The germline CDR1 and CDR2 sequences are SGHRS and YFSETQ. V lost 3 bases, J lost 1 base, and 6 bases stayed unmatched. The CDR3 loop spans 15 amino acids. The DNA of the CDR3 is TGCGCCAGCAGCTCGCCGGGACAGAGGAACACTGAAGCTTTCTTT. The encoded protein is CASSSPGQRNTEAFF.

The rearrangement links TRBV5-4 to TRBJ2-5; D remains ambiguous. Between the trimmed V and J ends, which lost 4 bases and 2 bases, there was a span of 12 bases. The CDR3 is made up of 14 amino acids. CDR1 and CDR2 (germline): SGHNT, YYREEE (reference sequence). The CDR3 region is CASSHPGRQETQYF. The CDR3 DNA reads as TGTGCCAGCAGCCACCCTGGGCGGCAAGAGACCCAGTACTTC.

The rearrangement uses TRBV29-1 and TRBJ1-4, with D hard to call. Germline V gives CDR1 SQVTM, CDR2 ANQGSEA. Trimming shortened V by 5 bases and J by 0 bases, and 10 bases separated the two germline ends. The CDR3 consists of 14 residues. The CDR3 DNA reads TGCAGCGTTTCCGGAACAGCAACTAATGAAAAACTGTTTTTT. This encodes CSVSGTATNEKLFF.

The table lists this clone with a count of one. The rearrangement uses TRBV5-5 and TRBJ1-4; D not resolved. The CDR3 is 14 residues long. Trimming took off 4 bases at V and 8 bases at J, with 15 bases between the two ends. Germline CDR1 SGHKS, CDR2 YYEKEE (reference sequence). This CDR3 reads CASSVSDGPEKLFF. DNA of the CDR3: TGTGCCAGCAGCGTGTCGGACGGCCCCGAAAAACTGTTTTTT.

The sample holds a few counts of this clone. V and J are TRBV5-4 and TRBJ2-2; tentative D call: TRBD2 (6 bases). The V gene lost 8 bases and the J gene lost 4 bases, with 9 bases spanning the gap. This CDR3 contains 12 residues. Germline V gene sequence: CDR1 SGHNT, CDR2 YYREEE (reference sequence). For the CDR3, the DNA is TGTGCCAGTGGACTACTCACCGGGGAGCTGTTTTTT. Its translation: CASGLLTGELFF.

The CDR3 DNA is TGTGCCAGCAGCTTAGCGGCGACGACCCAGTACTTC. This sequence encodes CASSLAATTQYF. This chain joins TRBV7-8 and TRBJ2-5; D is undetermined. Germline-derived CDR1 and CDR2 are SGHVS and FQNEAQ. This CDR3 is built from 12 residues. Between the trimmed V and J ends, which lost 0 bases and 7 bases, there was a span of 6 bases. The full variable domain, in which reference TRBV7-8 and TRBJ2-5 provide the parts outside the CDR3, is GAGVSQSPRYKVAKRGQDVALRCDPISGHVSLFWYQQALGQGPEFLTYFQNEAQLDKSGLPSDRFFAERPEGSVSTLKIQRTQQEDSAVYLCASSLAATTQYFGPGTRLLVL.

This clone occurred a few times. The chain has TRBV28 and TRBJ2-1; 11 bases fit TRBD2. J gave up 6 bases and V 7 bases, and 8 bases lay outside the gene matches. Germline V lookup: CDR1 MDHEN, CDR2 SYDVKM. The CDR3 has 15 amino acids. DNA for the CDR3: TGTGCCAGCATTCATCTAGCGGGAGGAAGCAATGAGCAGTTCTTC. This sequence encodes CASIHLAGGSNEQFF. The whole variable domain, filled in from reference TRBV28 and TRBJ2-1, reads DVKVTQSSRYLVKRTGEKVFLECVQDMDHENMFWYRQDPGLGLRLIYFSYDVKMKEKGDIPEGYSVSREKKERFSLILESASTNQTSMYLCASIHLAGGSNEQFFGPGTRLTVL.

This sequence joins TRBV28 and TRBJ2-3, with 8 bases matching TRBD2. The CDR3 loop spans 17 amino acids. Germline values: CDR1 MDHEN, CDR2 SYDVKM. V shed 3 bases and J 1 base; nucleotides not matched to a gene: 9. The DNA of the CDR3 is TGTGCCAGCAGTTTTCTTAGCGGGAATATGGGCACAGATACGCAGTATTTT. Its translation is CASSFLSGNMGTDTQYF.

Note on this clone: Since a far larger clone is one base different, this is likely a read error. CDR3 in DNA: TGTGCCATCAGTGTCGGAGAATACAGCAATCAGCCCGAGCATTTT. Its protein is CAISVGEYSNQPEHF. The chain links TRBV10-3 to TRBJ1-5; the D is unclear. Germline V gene lookup returns CDR1 ENHRY and CDR2 SYGVKD. The CDR3 length is 15 residues.

This chain connects TRBV6-5 to TRBJ2-1; 9 bases align to TRBD1. CDR3 size: 16 residues. J lost 2 bases, V lost 2 bases, and 4 bases had no gene match. Germline values: CDR1 MNHEY, CDR2 SVGAGI. The CDR3: CASSYPTGGAYNEQFF. CDR3 nucleotides: TGTGCCAGCAGTTACCCGACAGGGGGGGCCTACAATGAGCAGTTCTTC.

This chain connects TRBV4-3 to TRBJ1-3; D uncertain. From germline, CDR1 is LGHNA and CDR2 YSLEER. Trimming removed 0 bases from V and 4 bases from J, with 16 bases in between. The CDR3 runs to 17 residues. The CDR3 region has the DNA TGCGCCAGCAGCCAAGAGGGATCGCGGGCTTCGGGAAACACCATATATTTT. Protein: CASSQEGSRASGNTIYF.

The table lists this clone with a few counts. The V gene is TRBV10-3, the J gene TRBJ2-2; 7 bases align to TRBD2. Germline V gene sequence: CDR1 ENHRY, CDR2 SYGVKD. The V gene end was trimmed by 7 bases and the J gene end by 5 bases; junction bases not matched to a gene: 4. CDR3 length equals 13 residues. The chain's CDR3 is CAITRSGTGELFF. DNA of the CDR3: TGTGCCATCACCCGTAGCGGGACCGGGGAGCTGTTTTTT.

The CDR3 nucleotides read TGCAGCGCTACGGGACATTTGAACACTGAAGCTTTCTTT. Its protein is CSATGHLNTEAFF. The V call is TRBV29-1, the J call TRBJ1-1, with D possibly TRBD1 on 6 matching bases. There are 13 residues in the CDR3. Trimming cost V 7 bases and J 0 bases, with 12 bases left between them. Germline V CDR1 and CDR2: SQVTM, ANQGSEA.

V usage is TRBV27 and J usage is TRBJ1-4; D gene ambiguous. The CDR3 is made up of 17 amino acids. Germline V CDR1 and CDR2: MNHEY, SMNVEV (reference sequence). V lost 4 bases to trimming and J lost 0 bases, with 15 bases between them. The CDR3 DNA reads as TGTGCCAGCAGTTCCCTAGGCATGGCCGCAACTAATGAAAAACTGTTTTTT. Amino acids: CASSSLGMAATNEKLFF.

This clone occurred once. The chain employs TRBV28 and TRBJ1-3, with D perhaps matching TRBD1 (5 bases). Germline lookup yields CDR1 MDHEN and CDR2 SYDVKM. Between the trimmed V and J ends, which lost 2 bases and 4 bases, there was a span of 18 bases. CDR3 size: 17 residues. The CDR3 DNA is TGTGCCAGCAGTTTACCCCTCCCCTCCGGGACGGGAAACACCATATATTTT. It specifies CASSLPLPSGTGNTIYF. The entire variable domain, with the rest obtained from reference TRBV28 and TRBJ1-3, is as follows: DVKVTQSSRYLVKRTGEKVFLECVQDMDHENMFWYRQDPGLGLRLIYFSYDVKMKEKGDIPEGYSVSREKKERFSLILESASTNQTSMYLCASSLPLPSGTGNTIYFGEGSWLTVV.

This chain joins TRBV5-4 and TRBJ2-7; 8 bases agree with TRBD2. Germline V lookup: CDR1 SGHNT, CDR2 YYREEE (reference sequence). The J segment lost 1 base and the V segment lost 2 bases, leaving 2 bases of the junction unmatched. The CDR3 sequence is 14 residues long. The CDR3 loop reads CASSLTSGSYEQYF. In DNA form, the CDR3 reads TGTGCCAGCAGCTTAACTAGCGGATCCTACGAGCAGTACTTC. Using reference TRBV5-4 and TRBJ2-7 for the parts outside the CDR3, the full variable domain is ETGVTQSPTHLIKTRGQQVTLRCSSQSGHNTVSWYQQALGQGPQFIFQYYREEENGRGNFPPRFSGLQFPNYSSELNVNALELDDSALYLCASSLTSGSYEQYFGPGTRLTVT.

The count of this clone is one. The genes are TRBV27 and TRBJ1-1; D unclear. Per the germline V gene, CDR1 is MNHEY and CDR2 is SMNVEV (reference sequence). Trimming left V 2 bases short and J 1 base short, with 5 bases between. The CDR3 length is 13 residues. The CDR3 bases are TGTGCCAGCAGTTTAAAAGAGAACACTGAAGCTTTCTTT. The encoded protein is CASSLKENTEAFF.

This chain connects TRBV29-1 to TRBJ1-2; D is unclear. The length of the CDR3 is 11 residues. Germline CDR1 is SQVTM and CDR2 is ANQGSEA. The V end was cut by 5 bases, the J end by 6 bases, with 10 bases between. This chain's CDR3 is CSVYPVDGYTF. The DNA of the CDR3 is TGCAGCGTTTATCCCGTCGATGGCTACACCTTC.

This chain connects TRBV29-1 to TRBJ1-2, with 10 bases identical to TRBD1. Germline CDR1 and CDR2: SQVTM and ANQGSEA. CDR3 length equals 15 residues. V lost 4 bases to trimming and J lost 0 bases; unmatched junction nucleotides: 5. The CDR3 bases are TGCAGCGTTGGGACAGGGGGGTTGTCTAACTATGGCTACACCTTC. It translates to CSVGTGGLSNYGYTF. Combining the CDR3 with reference TRBV29-1 and TRBJ1-2 gives the whole variable domain SAVISQKPSRDICQRGTSLTIQCQVDSQVTMMFWYRQQPGQSLTLIATANQGSEATYESGFVIDKFPISRPNLTFSTLTVSNMSPEDSSIYLCSVGTGGLSNYGYTFGSGTRLTVV.